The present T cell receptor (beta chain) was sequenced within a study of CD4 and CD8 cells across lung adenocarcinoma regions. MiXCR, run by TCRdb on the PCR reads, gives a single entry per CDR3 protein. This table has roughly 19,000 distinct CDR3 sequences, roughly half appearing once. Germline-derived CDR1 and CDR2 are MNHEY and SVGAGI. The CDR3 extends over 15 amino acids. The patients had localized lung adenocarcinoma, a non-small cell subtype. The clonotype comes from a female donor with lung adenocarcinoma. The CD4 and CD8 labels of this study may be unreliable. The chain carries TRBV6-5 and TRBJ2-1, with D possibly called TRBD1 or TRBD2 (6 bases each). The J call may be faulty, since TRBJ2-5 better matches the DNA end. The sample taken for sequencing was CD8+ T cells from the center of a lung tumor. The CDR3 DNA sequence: TGTGCCAGCAGTTTGGGGGCGGGGTGGTCAGAGACCCAGTACTTC. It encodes CASSLGAGWSETQYF.